Below, 26 T cell receptor beta chains from the same sample are listed, as sequenced in a study of neurological immune-mediated disorders (dated by TCRdb to about 2019). Libraries were constructed by 5' RACE. Sequencing used an Illumina HiSeq 2500. The public reads were run again by TCRdb, first through fastp at Q25 and then through MiXCR, and only productive beta chains were kept. Each record represents a unique CDR3 protein, reported with the most common genes and DNA among its rows. In this sample the table shows 55,000 to 75,000 distinct CDR3 sequences, more than 9.5% of which occur a single time. The ten largest clones add up to approximately 12% of the sample. Input material: PBMCs. Source of these receptors: a woman in her sixties or seventies with HTLV-1-associated myelopathy (HAM/TSP).

This sequence joins TRBV5-5 and TRBJ2-5, with a possible D match to TRBD2 (5 bases). Germline CDR1 and CDR2: SGHKS and YYEKEE (reference sequence). V lost 4 bases and J lost 13, with 20 bases in between. There are 13 residues in the CDR3. The CDR3 loop reads CASSPPEVETTYF. Written as DNA, the CDR3 is TGTGCCAGCAGCCCCCCGGAGGTTGAGACCACGTACTTC.

This chain joins TRBV6-1 and TRBJ2-7, with D possibly TRBD2 on 6 matching bases. Trimming stripped 8 bases from V and 3 bases from J, with 14 bases between. The V gene's germline CDR1 is MNHNS and CDR2 SASEGT. This CDR3 region has 13 residues. The CDR3 DNA sequence: TGTGCCAGCGGCCCAGCCGGGAGCTACGAGCAGTACTTC. Translated: CASGPAGSYEQYF.

This clonotype appeared many times. The V and J genes are TRBV20-1 and TRBJ2-3; no clear D gene. The CDR3 loop spans 14 amino acids. Germline V lookup: CDR1 DFQATT, CDR2 SNEGSKA (reference sequence). Trimming left V 1 base short and J 4 bases short, with 12 bases between. CDR3 DNA: TGCAGTGCTAGAGTAGACCGAGAAGCAGATACGCAGTATTTT. This gives the protein CSARVDREADTQYF.

This clonotype was counted at least ten times. The DNA of the CDR3 is TGCAGTGCTATACGACAGGGAGGCACTGAAGCTTTCTTT. Amino acids: CSAIRQGGTEAFF. The chain has TRBV20-1 and TRBJ1-1; TRBD1 aligns across 7 bases. The CDR3 spans 13 residues. The germline gives CDR1 DFQATT, CDR2 SNEGSKA (reference sequence). The junction had 6 bases not matched to a gene; V was cut back by 4 bases and J by 4 bases.

This clonotype was detected ten times or more. The rearrangement links TRBV24-1 to TRBJ1-6; perhaps TRBD1 as D (6 bases). The CDR3 is 15 residues long. V gave up 4 bases and J gave up 10 bases, with 16 bases separating them. Germline V gives CDR1 KGHDR, CDR2 SFDVKD. CDR3 nucleotide sequence: TGTGCCACCAGTGACCCACTGGACAGATTATCACCCCTCCACTTT. This codes for CATSDPLDRLSPLHF.

This clonotype was recorded many times. This chain connects TRBV20-1 to TRBJ2-1; D is uncertain. Germline assignment: CDR1 DFQATT and CDR2 SNEGSKA (reference sequence). The V and J ends lost 1 base and 7 bases respectively, with 14 bases between them. This CDR3 comprises 14 residues. The CDR3, as DNA: TGCAGTGCTAGAGCGGCTAGTGGTTTGAATGAGCAGTTCTTC. This translates into CSARAASGLNEQFF.

This clonotype was counted at least ten times. V is TRBV7-6 and J is TRBJ2-3; D not certain. With 2 bases removed from V and 4 bases from J, the gap between germline ends came to 10 bases. The CDR3 extends over 14 amino acids. Looked up from germline, CDR1 is SGHVS and CDR2 is FNYEAQ. The CDR3 DNA follows: TGTGCCAGCAGCTTAAGTCCAAAGGCAGATACGCAGTATTTT. It translates to CASSLSPKADTQYF.

This clonotype was observed at least ten times. CDR3 in amino acids: CASRAPGRENTEAFF. DNA for the CDR3: TGCGCCAGCAGAGCACCGGGACGGGAGAACACTGAAGCTTTCTTT. This chain connects TRBV5-1 to TRBJ1-1; perhaps TRBD1 as D (5 bases). The V end was cut by 5 bases, the J end by 1 base, with 15 bases between. The length of the CDR3 is 15 residues. CDR1 and CDR2 (germline): SGHRS, YFSETQ.

This clonotype was seen at least ten times. The chain recombines TRBV6-5 with TRBJ2-2; D is uncertain. CDR1 and CDR2 from the germline V gene are MNHEY and SVGAGI. CDR3 size: 13 residues. Trimming pared 0 bases from V and 3 bases from J, leaving 2 bases between. The CDR3 nucleotides are TGTGCCAGCAGTTACTCATACACCGGGGAGCTGTTTTTT. This codes for CASSYSYTGELFF.

Many counts were recorded for this clonotype. This CDR3 reads CATKLASNNNEQFF. CDR3 bases: TGTGCCACCAAACTAGCGTCTAATAACAATGAGCAGTTCTTC. J is TRBJ2-1 and V is TRBV10-3; 7 bases fit TRBD2. The CDR3 sequence is 14 residues long. V lost 10 bases, J lost 5 bases, and 11 bases stayed unmatched. Germline lookup yields CDR1 ENHRY and CDR2 SYGVKD.

This clonotype came up many times. V is TRBV14 and J is TRBJ2-1, with unresolved D. The CDR3 is 14 amino acids. Trimming removed 1 base at V and 8 bases at J, with 12 bases between. Germline V gives CDR1 SGHDN, CDR2 FVKESK. The CDR3 coding sequence is TGTGCCAGCAGCCAAGGCGGAAATTACGATGAGCAGTTCTTC. Protein product: CASSQGGNYDEQFF.

This clonotype was observed at least ten times. The rearrangement links TRBV2 to TRBJ1-1; no definite D call. V was shortened by 3 bases and J by 3 bases, with 5 bases between the two germline ends. Germline V gene lookup returns CDR1 SNHLY and CDR2 FYNNEI. The CDR3 is 12 residues long. CDR3 sequence reads: CASSEDYTEAFF. The CDR3, as DNA: TGTGCCAGCAGTGAGGACTACACTGAAGCTTTCTTT.

The V and J genes are TRBV5-1 and TRBJ2-5; D remains unclear. The V gene's germline CDR1 is SGHRS and CDR2 YFSETQ. This CDR3 is built from 14 residues. The germline V and J ends were trimmed by 1 base and 2 bases, with 9 bases remaining between them. The CDR3 DNA follows: TGCGCCAGCAGCTTGAGGAACCCACAAGAGACCCAGTACTTC. Its protein is CASSLRNPQETQYF.

Points on this clonotype: Without the conserved terminal phenylalanine or tryptophan, this CDR3 likely stems from a read error. V is TRBV24-1 and J is TRBJ1-6; D is perhaps TRBD1 (6 bases). The CDR3 is 15 residues long. V was clipped by 4 bases and J by 10 bases, with 16 bases between them. Germline-derived CDR1 and CDR2 are KGHDR and SFDVKD. DNA of the CDR3: TGTGCCACCAGTGACCCATTGGACAGATTATCACCCCTCCACGTT. Its protein is CATSDPLDRLSPLHV.

This clonotype was seen at least ten times. The J gene is TRBJ2-5, the V gene TRBV12-5; TRBD1 is a possible D gene (6 bases). Germline V lookup: CDR1 LGHNT, CDR2 FRNRAP. V lost 5 bases, J lost 7 bases, and 20 bases lay in between. This CDR3 contains 15 residues. The CDR3 nucleotides are TGTGCTAGTGGTCTTGGTGTGGGGGCGATGGCGACCCAGTACTTC. It encodes CASGLGVGAMATQYF.

This clonotype occurred many times. V is TRBV12-3 or TRBV12-4 and J is TRBJ2-4; D may be TRBD2 (5 bases). V dropped 6 bases and J dropped 7 bases, with 13 bases sitting between them. The CDR3 is made up of 13 amino acids. CDR3 nucleotide sequence: TGTGCCAGCAGCCGAGACCGGAGGAACATTCAGTACTTC. This gives the protein CASSRDRRNIQYF.

The table lists this clonotype with many counts. The chain combines TRBV5-1 with TRBJ1-1; no clear D. CDR3 length: 15 residues. Germline CDR1 is SGHRS and CDR2 is YFSETQ. The V gene lost 3 bases and the J gene lost 1 base, with 13 bases spanning the gap. The CDR3, as DNA: TGCGCCAGCAGCTCGCCAGAGACGGGGAACACTGAAGCTTTCTTT. Its translation: CASSSPETGNTEAFF.

V is TRBV20-1 and J is TRBJ2-3, with D tentatively TRBD1 (5 bases). Between the trimmed V and J ends, which lost 4 bases and 0 bases, there was a span of 8 bases. This CDR3 has 13 residues. CDR1 is DFQATT and CDR2 is SNEGSKA in the germline V gene (reference sequence). The CDR3 region is CSATTDSTDTQYF. As DNA, the CDR3 is TGCAGTGCTACGACAGACAGCACAGATACGCAGTATTTT.

This clonotype showed up many times. The chain uses TRBV4-1 and TRBJ2-7, with 9 bases fitting TRBD1. Germline trimming cut 4 bases from V and 7 bases from J; bases unmatched to any gene: 5. The germline CDR1 and CDR2 sequences are MGHRA and YSYEKL. This CDR3 has 13 residues. CDR3: CASSLGQGGEQYF. CDR3 DNA sequence: TGCGCCAGCAGCCTGGGACAGGGCGGGGAGCAGTACTTC.

There are many counts of this clonotype. The gene calls are TRBV20-1 and TRBJ2-1; D uncertain. Trimming took 0 bases from V and 4 from J, leaving 4 bases between them. The CDR3 covers 12 residues. The V gene's germline CDR1 is DFQATT and CDR2 SNEGSKA (reference sequence). The CDR3 DNA sequence: TGCAGTGCTAGAGACCCATACAATGAGCAGTTCTTC. As protein: CSARDPYNEQFF.

The chain employs TRBV5-1 and TRBJ2-1, with 10 bases matching TRBD2. The length of the CDR3 is 15 residues. J lost 8 bases, V lost 1 base, and 6 bases had no gene match. Germline CDR1 is SGHRS and CDR2 is YFSETQ. This chain's CDR3 is CASSLTLAGEDEQFF. The CDR3 coding sequence is TGCGCCAGCAGCTTGACCCTAGCGGGAGAAGATGAGCAGTTCTTC.

The sample holds many counts of this clonotype. The chain combines TRBV29-1 with TRBJ2-7; 7 bases are shared with TRBD2. CDR3 size: 14 residues. Germline lookup yields CDR1 SQVTM and CDR2 ANQGSEA. With 4 bases clipped from V and 3 bases from J, the junction kept 9 bases outside the gene matches. DNA for the CDR3: TGCAGCGTTGCGTCGGCAGGGAGGGTCTACGAGCAGTACTTC. Translation: CSVASAGRVYEQYF.

This clonotype was recorded many times. The CDR3 region has the DNA TGTGCCAGCAGCTTAGCGGTGGCTAGCGGGAGGCATAATGAGCAGTTCTTC. It is translated as CASSLAVASGRHNEQFF. The chain carries TRBV7-2 and TRBJ2-1; TRBD2 matches at 11 bases. The CDR3 spans 17 residues. The J segment lost 7 bases and the V segment lost 0 bases, leaving 8 bases of the junction unmatched. Germline CDR1 SGHTA, CDR2 FQGNSA.

Many counts were recorded for this clonotype. This chain uses TRBV6-5 with TRBJ1-3; unclear D gene. Germline lookup yields CDR1 MNHEY and CDR2 SVGAGI. Trimming removed 2 bases at V and 0 bases at J, with 5 bases between. The CDR3 is made up of 14 amino acids. The DNA of the CDR3 is TGTGCCAGCAGTTACGGAAGCTCTGGAAACACCATATATTTT. Amino acid sequence: CASSYGSSGNTIYF.

This clonotype appeared many times. The chain is built from TRBV4-1 and TRBJ1-5; 12 bases are a match to TRBD1. CDR1 is MGHRA, CDR2 YSYEKL, per germline. Trimming took 0 bases from V and 7 from J; bases not matched to a gene: 7. The length of the CDR3 is 17 residues. The CDR3 DNA reads TGCGCCAGCAGCCAAGAGGGACAGGGGGCGGCCAGGCAGCCCCAGCATTTT. It specifies CASSQEGQGAARQPQHF.

This clonotype was seen many times. The chain couples TRBV12-3 or TRBV12-4 to TRBJ1-5; unclear D gene. The CDR3 consists of 15 residues. V lost 5 bases to trimming and J lost 7 bases, with 18 bases between them. The CDR3 sequence is CASSPSPGGMQPQHF. CDR3 in DNA: TGTGCCAGCAGTCCCTCCCCTGGCGGTATGCAGCCCCAGCATTTT.